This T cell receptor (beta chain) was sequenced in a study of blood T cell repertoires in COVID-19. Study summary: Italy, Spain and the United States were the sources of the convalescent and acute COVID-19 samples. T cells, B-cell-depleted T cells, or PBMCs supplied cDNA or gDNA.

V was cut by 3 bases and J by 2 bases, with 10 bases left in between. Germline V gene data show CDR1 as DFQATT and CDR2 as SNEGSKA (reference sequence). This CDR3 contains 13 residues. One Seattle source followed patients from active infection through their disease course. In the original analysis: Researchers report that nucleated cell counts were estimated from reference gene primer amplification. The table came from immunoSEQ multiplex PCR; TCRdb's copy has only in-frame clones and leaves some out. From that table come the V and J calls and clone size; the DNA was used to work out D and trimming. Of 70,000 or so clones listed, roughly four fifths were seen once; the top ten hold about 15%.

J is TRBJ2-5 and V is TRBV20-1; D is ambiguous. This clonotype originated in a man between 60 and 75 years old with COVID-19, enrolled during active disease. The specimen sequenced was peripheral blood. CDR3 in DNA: TGCAGTGCTAGTAAACAACCTCAAGAGACCCAGTACTTC. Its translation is CSASKQPQETQYF.